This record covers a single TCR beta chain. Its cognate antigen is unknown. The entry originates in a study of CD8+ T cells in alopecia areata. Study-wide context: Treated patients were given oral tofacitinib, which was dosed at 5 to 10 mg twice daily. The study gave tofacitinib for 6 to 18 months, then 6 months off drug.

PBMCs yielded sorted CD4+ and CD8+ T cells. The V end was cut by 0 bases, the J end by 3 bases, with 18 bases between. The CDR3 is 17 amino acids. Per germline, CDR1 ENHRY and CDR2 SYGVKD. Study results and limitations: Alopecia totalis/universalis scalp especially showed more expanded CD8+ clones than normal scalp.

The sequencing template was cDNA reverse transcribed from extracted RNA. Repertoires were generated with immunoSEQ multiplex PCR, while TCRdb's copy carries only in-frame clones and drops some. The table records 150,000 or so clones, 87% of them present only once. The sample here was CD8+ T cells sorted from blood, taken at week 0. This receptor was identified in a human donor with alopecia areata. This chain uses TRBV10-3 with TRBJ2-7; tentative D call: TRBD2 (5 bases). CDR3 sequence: CAISESGKGVRNYEQYF. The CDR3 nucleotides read TGTGCCATCAGTGAGTCCGGGAAGGGAGTGAGGAACTACGAGCAGTACTTC.